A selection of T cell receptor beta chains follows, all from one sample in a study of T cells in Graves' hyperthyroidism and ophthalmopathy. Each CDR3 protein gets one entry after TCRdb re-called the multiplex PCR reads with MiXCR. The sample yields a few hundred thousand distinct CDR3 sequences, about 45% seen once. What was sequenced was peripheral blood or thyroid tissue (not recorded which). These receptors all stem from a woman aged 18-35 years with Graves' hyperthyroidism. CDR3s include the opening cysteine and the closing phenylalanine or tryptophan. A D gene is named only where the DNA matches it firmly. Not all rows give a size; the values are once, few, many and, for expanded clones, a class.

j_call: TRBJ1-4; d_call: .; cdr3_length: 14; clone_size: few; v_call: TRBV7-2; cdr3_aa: CASSPEENREKLFF; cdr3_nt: TGTGCCAGCAGCCCGGAGGAAAATAGGGAAAAACTGTTTTTT
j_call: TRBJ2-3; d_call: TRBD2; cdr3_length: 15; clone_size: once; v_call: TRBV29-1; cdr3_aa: CSVGIPGLATDTQYF; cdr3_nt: TGCAGCGTCGGAATTCCGGGACTAGCAACAGATACGCAGTATTTT
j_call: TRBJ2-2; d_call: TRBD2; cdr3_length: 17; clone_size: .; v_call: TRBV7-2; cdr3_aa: CASILATLAGAPGELFF; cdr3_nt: TGTGCCAGCATCTTAGCGACACTAGCGGGAGCCCCCGGGGAGCTGTTTTTT
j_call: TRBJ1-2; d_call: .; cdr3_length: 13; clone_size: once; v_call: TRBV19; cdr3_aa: CASGGAVGYGYTF; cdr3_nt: TGTGCCAGCGGGGGCGCAGTTGGCTATGGCTACACCTTC
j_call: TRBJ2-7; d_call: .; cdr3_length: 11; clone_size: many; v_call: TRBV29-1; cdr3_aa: CSVEDRYEQYF; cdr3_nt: TGCAGCGTTGAGGACAGATACGAGCAGTACTTC
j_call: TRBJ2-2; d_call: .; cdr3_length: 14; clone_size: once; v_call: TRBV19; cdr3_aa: CASSPEFNTGELFF; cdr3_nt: TGTGCCAGTAGTCCAGAATTTAACACCGGGGAGCTGTTTTTT
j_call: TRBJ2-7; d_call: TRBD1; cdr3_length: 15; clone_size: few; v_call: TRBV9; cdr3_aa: CASSVAEGTGYEQYF; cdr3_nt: TGTGCCAGCAGCGTAGCCGAAGGGACAGGGTACGAGCAGTACTTC
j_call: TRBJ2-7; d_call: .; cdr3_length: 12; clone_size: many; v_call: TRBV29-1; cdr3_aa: CSVGQAPYEQYF; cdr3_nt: TGCAGCGTTGGACAGGCCCCCTACGAGCAGTACTTC
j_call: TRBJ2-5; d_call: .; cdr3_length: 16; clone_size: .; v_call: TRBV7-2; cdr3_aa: CASSLESGGGQETQYF; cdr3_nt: TGTGCCAGCAGCTTAGAGTCGGGCGGAGGTCAGGAGACCCAGTACTTC
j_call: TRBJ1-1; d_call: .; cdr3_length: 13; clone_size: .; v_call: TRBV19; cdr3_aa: CASQDDSGLEAFF; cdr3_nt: TGTGCCAGTCAGGACGACAGTGGGTTGGAAGCTTTCTTT
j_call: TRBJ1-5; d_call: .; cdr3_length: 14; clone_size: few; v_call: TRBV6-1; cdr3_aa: CASFPSGSNQPQHF; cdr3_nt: TGTGCCAGTTTCCCGAGTGGGAGCAATCAGCCCCAGCATTTT
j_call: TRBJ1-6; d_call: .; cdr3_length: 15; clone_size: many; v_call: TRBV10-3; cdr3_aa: CAISQTSSYNSPLHF; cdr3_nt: TGTGCCATCAGCCAAACGAGCTCCTATAATTCACCCCTCCACTTT
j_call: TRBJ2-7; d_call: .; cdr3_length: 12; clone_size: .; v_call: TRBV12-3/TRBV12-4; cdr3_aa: CASSSPGYRDTW; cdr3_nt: TGTGCCAGCAGTTCCCCAGGGTACAGGGACACTTGG
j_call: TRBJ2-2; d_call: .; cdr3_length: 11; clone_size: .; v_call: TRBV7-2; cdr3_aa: CASSFRGELFF; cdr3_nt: TGTGCCAGCAGCTTTAGGGGGGAGCTGTTTTTT